Following are 20 T cell receptor beta chains from one sample sequenced in a study of control samples from healthy donors and cancer patients. Clones were read by immunoSEQ multiplex PCR, and TCRdb kept only the in-frame ones, dropping some. The table lists around 140,000 clones, over 85% of them singletons. The specimen sequenced was PBMCs. The receptors originated from a man aged 45-65 years with head and neck cancer.

The rearrangement links TRBV7-2 to TRBJ2-1; D is tentatively TRBD1 or TRBD2 (5 bases each). CDR1 and CDR2 (germline): SGHTA, FQGNSA. The CDR3 runs to 16 residues. Trimming took 4 bases from V and 0 from J, leaving 13 bases between them. CDR3 nucleotides: TGTGCCAGCAGCTGGTCGGGGCCCCCCTCCTACAATGAGCAGTTCTTC. This sequence encodes CASSWSGPPSYNEQFF.

The chain uses TRBV2 and TRBJ1-1; 7 bases align to TRBD1. This CDR3 region has 13 residues. Germline assignment: CDR1 SNHLY and CDR2 FYNNEI. With V trimmed by 8 bases and J by 4 bases, 7 bases remained unmatched. CDR3: CASGGQQATEAFF. CDR3 DNA sequence: TGTGCCAGCGGGGGACAGCAAGCCACTGAAGCTTTCTTT.

This clone was seen more than once but under ten times. The J gene is TRBJ2-7, the V gene TRBV14, with a tentative D call TRBD2 (6 bases). Germline V gene lookup returns CDR1 SGHDN and CDR2 FVKESK. V was pared by 4 bases and J by 3 bases, with 19 bases between. The CDR3 runs 16 residues. CDR3 protein: CASSPTSGDAIYEQYF. CDR3 DNA sequence: TGTGCCAGCAGCCCCACTTCGGGGGACGCTATCTACGAGCAGTACTTC.

The chain employs TRBV24-1 and TRBJ2-1; no definite D call. V was trimmed by 3 bases and J by 2 bases, leaving 10 bases between them. This CDR3 region has 15 residues. Germline-derived CDR1 and CDR2 are KGHDR and SFDVKD. CDR3 loop: CATSDPLLAYNEQFF. CDR3 DNA sequence: TGTGCCACCAGTGATCCCCTTCTGGCCTACAATGAGCAGTTCTTC.

The V call is TRBV2, the J call TRBJ2-7; D is unclear. Germline values: CDR1 SNHLY, CDR2 FYNNEI. V was trimmed by 6 bases and J by 2 bases, leaving 5 bases between them. The CDR3 consists of 11 residues. CDR3 in amino acids: CASSPAYEQYF. The CDR3 region has the DNA TGTGCCAGCAGCCCAGCCTACGAGCAGTACTTC. Using reference TRBV2 and TRBJ2-7 for the parts outside the CDR3, the full variable domain is EPEVTQTPSHQVTQMGQEVILRCVPISNHLYFYWYRQILGQKVEFLVSFYNNEISEKSEIFDDQFSVERPDGSNFTLKIRSTKLEDSAMYFCASSPAYEQYFGPGTRLTVT.

The chain couples TRBV19 to TRBJ2-1, with D possibly TRBD2 on 6 matching bases. This CDR3 spans 19 amino acids. Looked up from germline, CDR1 is LNHDA and CDR2 is SQIVND (reference sequence). The ends were cut back, 7 bases at V and 4 bases at J, with 29 bases in the middle. The CDR3 sequence is CASNPGLMAGTRRYNEQFF. DNA of the CDR3: TGTGCCAGTAATCCGGGACTGATGGCGGGAACGCGAAGATACAATGAGCAGTTCTTC.

The V and J genes are TRBV19 and TRBJ2-1, with 10 bases aligning to TRBD2. The length of the CDR3 is 15 residues. After removal of 3 bases from V and 2 bases from J, the junction contained 1 base not matched to a gene. CDR1 and CDR2 from the germline V gene are LNHDA and SQIVND (reference sequence). The CDR3 bases are TGTGCCAGTAGTATGGGACTAGCGACCTACAATGAGCAGTTCTTC. Its translation: CASSMGLATYNEQFF.

A single count supports this clone. The chain employs TRBV6-1 and TRBJ1-4, with TRBD1 matching 11 bases. CDR3 length: 14 residues. V was pared by 5 bases and J by 7 bases, with 3 bases of the junction left unmatched. Per germline, CDR1 MNHNS and CDR2 SASEGT. The CDR3 spells CASSTDRGLEKLFF. CDR3 nucleotides: TGTGCCAGCAGTACGGACAGGGGGCTTGAAAAACTGTTTTTT.

The chain has TRBV29-1 and TRBJ2-7, with TRBD1 matching over 8 bases. The CDR3 contains 14 residues. CDR1 is SQVTM, CDR2 ANQGSEA, per germline. Losses at the gene ends were 4 bases for V and 1 base for J; bases not matched to a gene: 6. CDR3 loop: CSVASRTGSYEQYF. The CDR3 nucleotides are TGCAGCGTTGCCAGTAGGACAGGGTCCTACGAGCAGTACTTC.

This rearrangement joins TRBV18 to TRBJ2-2, with TRBD1 as a possible D gene (6 bases). The CDR3 is 15 amino acids. Between the trimmed V and J ends, which lost 5 bases and 3 bases, there was a span of 13 bases. Germline assignment: CDR1 KGHSH and CDR2 LQKENI. DNA of the CDR3: TGTGCCAGCTCATCTTACAGGGTTGACACCGGGGAGCTGTTTTTT. Encoded protein: CASSSYRVDTGELFF.

This clone was seen only once. The chain recombines TRBV4-2 with TRBJ2-1; no clear D gene. Germline CDR1 and CDR2: LGHNA and YNFKEQ. This CDR3 is built from 15 residues. V lost 4 bases and J 6 bases, leaving 16 bases between the germline ends. The DNA of the CDR3 is TGTGCCAGCAGCCCCCCCCTCAGCAGTGTCAATGAGCAGTTCTTC. Protein sequence: CASSPPLSSVNEQFF.

The chain uses TRBV6-5 and TRBJ2-7; no clear D. The CDR3 spans 12 residues. The V end was cut by 10 bases, the J end by 6 bases, with 16 bases between. Germline loops: CDR1 MNHEY, CDR2 SVGAGI. The DNA of the CDR3 is TGTGCCACCCGATTGGCCGTTATCGAGCAGTACTTC. It codes for CATRLAVIEQYF.

The J gene is TRBJ2-1, the V gene TRBV11-1, with D perhaps assigned TRBD1 or TRBD2 (5 bases each). The CDR3 is 15 amino acids. V was trimmed by 5 bases and J by 4 bases, leaving 15 bases between them. Germline V gene lookup returns CDR1 SGHAT and CDR2 FQDESV (reference sequence). CDR3 nucleotide sequence: TGTGCCAGCAGCCCAGAGGGACCCACTTACAATGAGCAGTTCTTC. Its protein product is CASSPEGPTYNEQFF.

The V gene is TRBV28, the J gene TRBJ1-1; possibly TRBD1 for D (5 bases). Germline-derived CDR1 and CDR2 are MDHEN and SYDVKM. The CDR3 consists of 15 residues. Trimming shortened V by 5 bases and J by 0 bases, and 13 bases separated the two germline ends. The CDR3: CASSPGTLMNTEAFF. The CDR3 DNA follows: TGTGCCAGCAGTCCAGGGACCCTCATGAACACTGAAGCTTTCTTT.

The CDR3 is CATTLNTGELFF. CDR3 nucleotides: TGCGCCACAACACTTAACACCGGGGAGCTGTTTTTT. J is TRBJ2-2 and V is TRBV5-1; D gene ambiguous. CDR1 SGHRS and CDR2 YFSETQ come from the germline V gene. Trimming removed 9 bases at V and 2 bases at J, with 8 bases between. This CDR3 region has 12 residues.

This chain connects TRBV7-2 to TRBJ2-1; 11 bases are a match to TRBD2. The germline V gene encodes CDR1 SGHTA and CDR2 FQGNSA. The CDR3 is 15 residues long. The junction had 3 bases not matched to a gene; V was cut back by 4 bases and J by 4 bases. This CDR3 reads CASSSGTSGYNEQFF. In nucleotides, the CDR3 is TGTGCCAGCAGCTCCGGGACTAGCGGATACAATGAGCAGTTCTTC.

The chain is built from TRBV6-5 and TRBJ2-1; D call uncertain. Germline-derived CDR1 and CDR2 are MNHEY and SVGAGI. V lost 3 bases and J 2 bases, leaving 11 bases between the germline ends. This CDR3 has 15 residues. The chain's CDR3 is CASSYSGNPYNEQFF. CDR3 DNA sequence: TGTGCCAGCAGTTATTCAGGCAACCCCTACAATGAGCAGTTCTTC.

The CDR3 reads CASSRGTGDEQFF. The CDR3 DNA follows: TGTGCCAGCAGCCGGGGGACAGGGGATGAGCAGTTCTTC. The chain carries TRBV5-5 and TRBJ2-1; 10 bases match TRBD1. The junction had 3 bases not matched to a gene; V was cut back by 4 bases and J by 8 bases. The CDR3 length is 13 residues. The germline V gene has CDR1 SGHKS and CDR2 YYEKEE (reference sequence).

The chain links TRBV9 to TRBJ1-1; TRBD1 might be the D (6 bases). The germline V and J ends were trimmed by 3 bases and 0 bases, with 12 bases remaining between them. CDR1 is SGDLS and CDR2 is YYNGEE in the germline V gene. The CDR3 extends over 15 amino acids. In nucleotides, the CDR3 is TGTGCCAGCAGCGAGGGACAAGGGGTGAACACTGAAGCTTTCTTT. Protein: CASSEGQGVNTEAFF. Supplemented by reference TRBV9 and TRBJ1-1, the full variable domain reads DSGVTQTPKHLITATGQRVTLRCSPRSGDLSVYWYQQSLDQGLQFLIQYYNGEERAKGNILERFSAQQFPDLHSELNLSSLELGDSALYFCASSEGQGVNTEAFFGQGTRLTVV.

The chain combines TRBV11-1 with TRBJ2-3; 7 bases are a match to TRBD1. There are 13 residues in the CDR3. V dropped 11 bases and J dropped 2; count of bases not matched to a gene: 7. Germline V gene lookup returns CDR1 SGHAT and CDR2 FQDESV (reference sequence). The CDR3 here is CAGQTGNTDTQYF. CDR3 nucleotides: TGTGCCGGACAGACAGGGAACACAGATACGCAGTATTTT.